This TCR beta chain was observed in a study of blood T cell repertoires in COVID-19. At the level of the study: Acute and convalescent COVID-19 specimens originated in the United States, Italy and Spain.

In germline, CDR1 is MNHEY, CDR2 SVGAGI. This CDR3 comprises 14 residues. With 6 bases removed from V and 9 bases from J, the gap between germline ends came to 18 bases. Everyone who took part was roughly 18 to 90 years old, and they came from about two dozen US areas. Donors were grouped by their self-reported clinical history. Study processing details: Amplification with reference gene primers provided the estimates of nucleated cell counts. Here immunoSEQ multiplex PCR was the method, and the copy in TCRdb shows in-frame clones only, minus some. V, J and clone size are taken as reported in that table, and D and trimming were inferred from the DNA itself. This sample has 60,000 to 70,000 clones, with more than 75% found just once.

Sequenced: PBMCs or T cells enriched from blood (not recorded which). The sequence was obtained from a woman aged 40-49 years who had recovered from COVID-19. V usage is TRBV6-5 and J usage is TRBJ2-1, with D hard to call. The CDR3 bases are TGTGCCAGCAGATACATGACTCCAGCAGCTGAGCAGTTCTTC. It yields the protein CASRYMTPAAEQFF.